This TCR beta chain came from a study of Ad26.COV2.S vaccination and SARS-CoV-2 variants. About the study: By the intramuscular route, Ad26.COV2.S was given once, or twice 56 days apart.

Treatment here: around 19 received Ad26.COV2.S at low or high dose, single or two shots; a few received placebo; per-sample allocation not given. All samples were drawn on day 63, counting from the first vaccine or placebo injection. With 0 bases removed from V and 5 bases from J, the gap between germline ends came to 7 bases. The CDR3 has 14 amino acids. Germline-derived CDR1 and CDR2 are LGHNA and YNFKEQ. For this clone: Antigen specificity is unknown.

General study findings and limits: Placebo recipients showed lower spike-specific TCR breadth than vaccinees. Total T cell responses may have been underestimated by the TCR breadth and depth analyses. Reportedly, after vaccination the spike-specific CD8+ and CD4+ T cell responses displayed substantial breadth.

The protocol was immunoSEQ multiplex PCR, while the TCRdb copy is restricted to in-frame clones and leaves out a portion. In the table there are under 550,000 clones, around 90% of which are singletons. This material consisted of peripheral blood, taken in a trial of Ad26.COV2.S vaccine versus placebo. This receptor was obtained from a person aged 18-65 years who received the Ad26.COV2.S COVID-19 vaccine or a placebo. The gene calls are TRBV4-2 and TRBJ1-4; D is unclear. CDR3 DNA: TGTGCCAGCAGCCAAGATGGTGGGAATGAAAAACTGTTTTTT. It specifies CASSQDGGNEKLFF.